Listed below are T cell receptor beta chains from one sample, sequenced in a study of T cell repertoires in cytomegalovirus infection. TCRdb independently ran MiXCR on the reads; one entry per CDR3 protein. The data hold roughly 760,000 distinct CDR3 sequences, with 35% to 40% observed a single time. Sequenced: PBMCs. The receptors here all came from a human donor in good health (CMV status not recorded). Some clones in this sample may be carry-over from other donors' samples. Both conserved end residues are part of each CDR3. Each record gives: D gene, clone size, J gene, V gene, CDR3 DNA, CDR3 protein. A D gene is named only where the DNA matches it firmly. A clone size is listed for some rows: how often the clone was seen (once, few, many), or a class if it is expanded.

>TRBD2|-|TRBJ2-5|TRBV28
TGTGCCAGCAGTTTGGGCAGGTACACAGTGAAAAGCGGGGCCCAGTACTTC
CASSLGRYTVKSGAQYF
>-|-|TRBJ1-3|TRBV30
TGTGCCTGGAATTACGAACGCTCTGGAAACACCATATATTTT
CAWNYERSGNTIYF
>-|-|TRBJ1-2|TRBV28
TGTGCCAGCAGTTGGGGGCAGGGTATTGGCTACACCTTC
CASSWGQGIGYTF
>TRBD2|few|TRBJ2-2|TRBV14
TGTGCCAGCAGTCCATTCCGCGGGAGGGCCGTGGACACCGGGGAGCTGTTTTTT
CASSPFRGRAVDTGELFF
>-|many|TRBJ2-3|TRBV7-8
TGTGCCAGCAGCTTCGGACTACCAGATACGCAGTATTTT
CASSFGLPDTQYF
>-|-|TRBJ1-2|TRBV19
TGTGCCAGTAGTATCGGTGCGGGGATCTATGGCTACACCTTC
CASSIGAGIYGYTF
>-|-|TRBJ1-4|TRBV7-2
TGTGCCAGCAGCCCAATTCCTCACAGGCTAACTAATGAAAAACTGTTTTTT
CASSPIPHRLTNEKLFF
>-|few|TRBJ1-2|TRBV29-1
TGCAGCGTGGGGTCGGATGGTGGCTACACCTTC
CSVGSDGGYTF
>TRBD1|-|TRBJ2-7|TRBV29-1
TGCAGCGTTGAAGATAAGGGACAGGGGTCTCTAGAGCAGTACTTC
CSVEDKGQGSLEQYF
>TRBD2|-|TRBJ2-1|TRBV4-1
TGCGCCAGCAGCCAAGATCGGCTAGCTGGAGCGGGAGTGCGGAATGAGCAGTTCTTC
CASSQDRLAGAGVRNEQFF
>TRBD1|many|TRBJ1-1|TRBV7-2
TGTGCCAGCAGCTTTGTGGGGACAGGGGGCATGAACACTGAAGCTTTCTTT
CASSFVGTGGMNTEAFF
>TRBD1|many|TRBJ1-1|TRBV7-2
TGTGCCAGCAGCCTGGACAGGCAAGCTTTCTTT
CASSLDRQAFF
>-|-|TRBJ2-7|TRBV7-8
TGTGCCAGCAGCTTGCGCGACAGGTCCGAGCAGTACTTC
CASSLRDRSEQYF
>TRBD1|-|TRBJ2-1|TRBV20-1
TGCAGTGCCCCGGGGACAGGGAGAGGGGTCAATGAGCAGTTCTTC
CSAPGTGRGVNEQFF
>-|once|TRBJ1-6|TRBV20-1
TGCAGTGCTAGAGAAGGCTCAAGTCCCTATAATTCACCCCTCCACTTT
CSAREGSSPYNSPLHF
>-|few|TRBJ1-1|TRBV12-3/TRBV12-4
TGTGCCAGCAGCACCAGGGACCCTGGCACTGAAGCTTTCTTT
CASSTRDPGTEAFF
>-|few|TRBJ2-7|TRBV12-3/TRBV12-4
TGTGCCAGCAGTTCCCTACCTTCGGTTAGGGACTACGAGCAGTACTTC
CASSSLPSVRDYEQYF
>TRBD2|many|TRBJ2-7|TRBV7-6
TGTGCCAGCAGCACCGGACTAGCGGGGTACGAGCAGTACTTC
CASSTGLAGYEQYF